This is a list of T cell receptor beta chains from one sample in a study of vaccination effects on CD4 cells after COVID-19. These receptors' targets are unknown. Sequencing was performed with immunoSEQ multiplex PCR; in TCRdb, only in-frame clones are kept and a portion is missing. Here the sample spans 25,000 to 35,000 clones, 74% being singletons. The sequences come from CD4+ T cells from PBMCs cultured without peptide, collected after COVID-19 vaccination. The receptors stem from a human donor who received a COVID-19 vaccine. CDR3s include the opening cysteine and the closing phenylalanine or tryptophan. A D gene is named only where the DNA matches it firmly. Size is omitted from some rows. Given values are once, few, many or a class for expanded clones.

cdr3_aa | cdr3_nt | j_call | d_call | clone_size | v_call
CAISPDRVEKLFF | TGTGCCATCAGCCCGGACAGGGTTGAAAAACTGTTTTTT | TRBJ1-4 | TRBD1 | - | TRBV10-3
CASSVLGVGTEAFF | TGTGCCAGCAGCGTACTGGGGGTGGGCACTGAAGCTTTCTTT | TRBJ1-1 | - | - | TRBV9
CASSVVAGGDYGYTF | TGTGCCAGCAGCGTAGTAGCAGGGGGAGACTATGGCTACACCTTC | TRBJ1-2 | TRBD1 | - | TRBV9
CATIWSREQYF | TGTGCCACCATTTGGTCCCGCGAGCAGTACTTC | TRBJ2-7 | - | - | TRBV6-5
CASREQGAPHYNEQFF | TGTGCCAGCAGGGAACAGGGGGCGCCGCATTACAATGAGCAGTTCTTC | TRBJ2-1 | TRBD1 | - | TRBV6-1
CASSVTSDEQYF | TGTGCCAGTTCCGTGACGTCTGACGAGCAGTACTTC | TRBJ2-7 | - | - | TRBV6-5
CSVETGNTEAFF | TGCAGCGTTGAGACAGGGAACACTGAAGCTTTCTTT | TRBJ1-1 | - | - | TRBV29-1
CASSPNKGGDTQYF | TGTGCCAGCTCACCGAACAAGGGGGGGGATACGCAGTATTTT | TRBJ2-3 | - | once | TRBV18
CASRAGALNTEAFF | TGCGCCAGCAGAGCAGGCGCACTGAACACTGAAGCTTTCTTT | TRBJ1-1 | - | once | TRBV5-1
CASSLPDKSQYF | TGTGCCAGCAGCTTGCCGGACAAATCACAGTACTTC | TRBJ2-7 | - | - | TRBV5-8
CASSQDGDQPQHF | TGCGCCAGCAGCCAAGATGGGGATCAGCCCCAGCATTTT | TRBJ1-5 | - | - | TRBV4-1
CASRVDRELYNSPLHF | TGTGCCAGCAGGGTGGACAGGGAGCTGTATAATTCACCCCTCCACTTT | TRBJ1-6 | TRBD1 | once | TRBV9
CASTPSGAGANVLTF | TGTGCCAGTACCCCTTCCGGGGCTGGGGCCAACGTCCTGACTTTC | TRBJ2-6 | - | - | TRBV19
CASSQDRASGVNEQFF | TGTGCCAGCAGCCAAGATCGGGCTAGCGGGGTAAATGAGCAGTTCTTC | TRBJ2-1 | TRBD2 | - | TRBV4-2
CASSFTEGDTEAFF | TGTGCCAGCAGCTTTACCGAAGGGGACACTGAAGCTTTCTTT | TRBJ1-1 | - | - | TRBV7-8
CASSQARAWNTQYF | TGTGCCAGCAGCCAAGCGCGAGCTTGGAATACGCAGTATTTT | TRBJ2-3 | - | few | TRBV14
CASSLGGNYGYTF | TGCGCCAGCAGCCTGGGGGGGAACTATGGCTACACCTTC | TRBJ1-2 | - | - | TRBV5-1
CASSQGLAAGEKLFF | TGTGCCAGCAGCCAGGGTTTGGCGGCCGGTGAAAAACTGTTTTTT | TRBJ1-4 | - | - | TRBV14
CASSFVSDGYTF | TGTGCCAGCAGTTTTGTCAGCGATGGCTACACCTTC | TRBJ1-2 | - | - | TRBV12-3/TRBV12-4
CASSPIRSPLHF | TGTGCCAGCAGTCCCATACGCTCACCCCTCCACTTT | TRBJ1-6 | - | few | TRBV2
CASSLGGTSGRALYEQYF | TGCGCCAGCAGCTTGGGTGGGACTAGCGGGAGGGCCCTCTACGAGCAGTACTTC | TRBJ2-7 | TRBD2 | few | TRBV5-1
CASSPRRGETEAFF | TGTGCCAGCTCACCACGACGGGGCGAAACTGAAGCTTTCTTT | TRBJ1-1 | - | - | TRBV18
CASSQGSVLQETQYF | TGTGCCAGCAGCCAAGGATCCGTCCTACAAGAGACCCAGTACTTC | TRBJ2-5 | - | - | TRBV4-2
CASSTYTDTQYF | TGTGCCAGCAGTACCTATACAGATACGCAGTATTTT | TRBJ2-3 | - | - | TRBV9
CASSMDGGTQETQYF | TGTGCCAGTAGTATGGACGGGGGTACCCAAGAGACCCAGTACTTC | TRBJ2-5 | - | - | TRBV19
CASSFGGYGYTF | TGTGCCAGCAGTTTCGGAGGATATGGCTACACCTTC | TRBJ1-2 | - | - | TRBV12-3/TRBV12-4
CASSLEGQSSGGYTF | TGCGCCAGCAGCTTGGAGGGACAGTCCTCTGGAGGCTACACCTTC | TRBJ1-2 | TRBD1 | once | TRBV5-1
CASSLGQGAGGYTF | TGTGCCAGCAGCTTGGGACAGGGGGCCGGTGGCTACACCTTC | TRBJ1-2 | TRBD1 | - | TRBV5-8
CATSSGQGIGGTDTQYF | TGTGCCACCAGCTCGGGACAGGGAATCGGTGGCACAGATACGCAGTATTTT | TRBJ2-3 | TRBD1 | - | TRBV24-1
CATSDLQTSPHSSYNEQFF | TGTGCCACCAGTGATTTGCAGACTAGCCCCCACAGCTCCTACAATGAGCAGTTCTTC | TRBJ2-1 | TRBD2 | - | TRBV24-1
CASSLGGGAFF | TGTGCCAGCTCACTTGGGGGTGGAGCTTTCTTT | TRBJ1-1 | - | - | TRBV18